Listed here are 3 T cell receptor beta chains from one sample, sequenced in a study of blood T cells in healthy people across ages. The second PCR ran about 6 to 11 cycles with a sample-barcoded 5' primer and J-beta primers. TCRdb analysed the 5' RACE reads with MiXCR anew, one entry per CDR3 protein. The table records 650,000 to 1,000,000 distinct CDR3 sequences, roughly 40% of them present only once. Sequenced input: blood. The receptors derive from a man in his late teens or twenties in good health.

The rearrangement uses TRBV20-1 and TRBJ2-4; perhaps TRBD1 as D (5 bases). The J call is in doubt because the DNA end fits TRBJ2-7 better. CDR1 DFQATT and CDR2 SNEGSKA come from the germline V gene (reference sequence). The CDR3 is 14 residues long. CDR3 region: CSARDPMDTYEQYF. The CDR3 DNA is TGCAGTGCTAGAGATCCAATGGACACCTACGAGCAGTACTTC.

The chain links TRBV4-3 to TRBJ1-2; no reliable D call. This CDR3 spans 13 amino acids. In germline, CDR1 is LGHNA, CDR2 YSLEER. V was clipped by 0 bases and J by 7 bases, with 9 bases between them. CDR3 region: CASSQDFGRGYTF. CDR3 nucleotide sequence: TGCGCCAGCAGCCAAGATTTCGGGCGTGGCTACACCTTC.

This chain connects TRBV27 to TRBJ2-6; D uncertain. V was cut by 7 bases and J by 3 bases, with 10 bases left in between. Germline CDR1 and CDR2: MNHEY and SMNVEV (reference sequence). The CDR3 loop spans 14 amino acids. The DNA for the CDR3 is TGTGCCAGCACTGCTTCGGGTGGGGCCAACGTCCTGACTTTC. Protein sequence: CASTASGGANVLTF.